Presented here are 8 T cell receptor beta chains from one specimen sequenced in a study of blood T cells in healthy people across ages. A second PCR of about 7 to 12 cycles used a sample-barcoded 5' primer and a J-beta primer mix. TCRdb itself ran the 5' RACE reads through MiXCR, one entry per CDR3 protein. The table has 850,000 to 1,000,000 distinct CDR3 sequences, roughly 51% seen once. Sequences were obtained from blood. The receptors originated from a woman in her sixties in good health.

This clonotype has a handful of counts. V usage is TRBV7-2 and J usage is TRBJ1-2; D not certain. V gave up 1 base and J gave up 4 bases, with 13 bases separating them. The germline CDR1 and CDR2 sequences are SGHTA and FQGNSA. The CDR3 consists of 15 residues. This CDR3 is CASSLGIGTLYGYTF. CDR3 nucleotides: TGTGCCAGCAGCTTAGGAATTGGCACCCTCTATGGCTACACCTTC.

The chain joins TRBV20-1 to TRBJ2-5; 8 nucleotides agree with TRBD1. The assigned J gene may be wrong: the sequence end matches TRBJ2-7 better. CDR1 and CDR2 (germline): DFQATT, SNEGSKA (reference sequence). This CDR3 contains 13 residues. The CDR3 here is CSGFYRGNYEQYF. The CDR3 DNA follows: TGCAGTGGATTTTACAGGGGGAACTACGAGCAGTACTTC.

The CDR3, as DNA: TGTGCCAGCAGTTTGAGGACGTCCGGCAAAAACATTCAGTACTTC. Protein sequence: CASSLRTSGKNIQYF. This rearrangement joins TRBV28 to TRBJ2-4, with D hard to call. CDR1 is MDHEN and CDR2 is SYDVKM in the germline V gene. Trimming took 3 bases from V and 3 from J, leaving 12 bases between them. This CDR3 is built from 15 residues.

This clonotype appeared once. The rearrangement joins TRBV29-1 to TRBJ2-5; possibly TRBD2 for D (6 bases). Deletions cut 3 bases from V and 11 bases from J, with 19 bases between. This CDR3 is 13 amino acids long. Per germline, CDR1 SQVTM and CDR2 ANQGSEA. The chain's CDR3 is CSVDKEIGSEQYF. The CDR3 region has the DNA TGCAGCGTTGATAAGGAGATCGGGAGTGAGCAGTACTTC.

The genes are TRBV2 and TRBJ2-3; D is ambiguous. This CDR3 spans 16 amino acids. The germline V and J ends were trimmed by 2 bases and 0 bases, with 12 bases remaining between them. Germline V gene lookup returns CDR1 SNHLY and CDR2 FYNNEI. This CDR3 is CASSEFSILSTDTQYF. In DNA form, the CDR3 reads TGTGCCAGCAGTGAATTCTCTATCTTGAGCACAGATACGCAGTATTTT. Together with reference TRBV2 and TRBJ2-3, the CDR3 gives the full variable domain: EPEVTQTPSHQVTQMGQEVILRCVPISNHLYFYWYRQILGQKVEFLVSFYNNEISEKSEIFDDQFSVERPDGSNFTLKIRSTKLEDSAMYFCASSEFSILSTDTQYFGPGTRLTVL.

The chain employs TRBV29-1 and TRBJ1-2; a possible D gene is TRBD1 (5 bases). CDR1 is SQVTM and CDR2 is ANQGSEA in the germline V gene. The CDR3 loop spans 15 amino acids. V was shortened by 6 bases and J by 3 bases, with 20 bases between the two germline ends. CDR3 amino acids: CSVPLKTASDYGYTF. CDR3 nucleotide sequence: TGCAGCGTCCCCCTGAAGACAGCAAGCGACTATGGCTACACCTTC.

The chain employs TRBV6-5 and TRBJ1-1; the match to TRBD1 covers 7 bases. The V segment lost 7 bases and the J segment 0 bases; nucleotides outside the gene matches: 17. This CDR3 region has 18 residues. Germline V gene lookup returns CDR1 MNHEY and CDR2 SVGAGI. CDR3 sequence (DNA): TGTGCCAGCACCAGAGGGGGAGGGGGCGTCTATATGAACACTGAAGCTTTCTTT. Translation: CASTRGGGGVYMNTEAFF.

This chain links TRBV4-1 with TRBJ2-5, with TRBD1 as a possible D gene (5 bases). V lost 0 bases to trimming and J lost 5 bases, with 10 bases between them. The CDR3 has 14 amino acids. CDR1 and CDR2 from the germline V gene are MGHRA and YSYEKL. The CDR3 nucleotides are TGCGCCAGCAGCCAAGATATGAAGGGGGAGACCCAGTACTTC. Protein sequence: CASSQDMKGETQYF.